This T cell receptor (beta chain) was found in a study of shared clonotypes between healthy human individuals. CDR3 size: 15 residues. Germline CDR1 LNHDA, CDR2 SQIVND (reference sequence). The V end was cut by 5 bases, the J end by 4 bases, with 15 bases between. Deep level was the assay's run setting. Libraries were prepared by immunoSEQ multiplex PCR; TCRdb keeps only in-frame clonotypes and omits some of them. Seen here are approximately 1.9 million clones, 93% observed once, and the top ten hold approximately 1.7%. Regarding the study as a whole: The sampled material consisted only of blood, and tissue repertoires are likely to differ.

On this clone itself: What it binds is unknown.

CD8 cells regarded as naive lacked CD45RO, were positively chosen for CCR7, and omitted terminally differentiated effector memory CD45RA+ cells. Healthy adults negative for HIV, lacking recent acute infections or vaccinations, served as donors. J is TRBJ1-5 and V is TRBV19; D unresolved. The sequenced sample consisted of naive CD8+ T cells from PBMCs. The sequence was collected from a man aged 18 to 29 in good health. Some clones in this sample may be carry-over from other donors' samples. The CDR3 DNA reads as TGTGCCAGTAGTTGGTTTCACCTTTTGAATCAGCCCCAGCATTTT. This gives the protein CASSWFHLLNQPQHF. Filled out from reference TRBV19 and TRBJ1-5, the complete variable domain reads DGGITQSPKYLFRKEGQNVTLSCEQNLNHDAMYWYRQDPGQGLRLIYYSQIVNDFQKGDIAEGYSVSREKKESFPLTVTSAQKNPTAFYLCASSWFHLLNQPQHFGDGTRLSIL.